Presented here are 8 T cell receptor beta chains from one specimen sequenced in a study of cytomegalovirus exposure and HLA in healthy donors. Primers for the PCR totalled 60 Vbeta and 13 Jbeta. Data came from immunoSEQ multiplex PCR; TCRdb stores just in-frame clones and leaves some out. The sample records some 200,000 clones, roughly 80% being singletons. The sequencing input was PBMCs. These receptors came from a man aged 45-60 years in good health and CMV-seronegative.

This clone came up once. In DNA, the CDR3 is TGTGCCAGCACCCGAGGGACAGAAGGAAACACCATATATTTT. Its translation is CASTRGTEGNTIYF. The genes are TRBV6-5 and TRBJ1-3; 7 bases align to TRBD1. This CDR3 spans 14 amino acids. The V segment lost 7 bases and the J segment 4 bases; nucleotides outside the gene matches: 7. Germline loops: CDR1 MNHEY, CDR2 SVGAGI.

J is TRBJ1-6 and V is TRBV10-1, with D hard to call. Germline CDR1 reads WNHNN; CDR2 reads SYGVQD (reference sequence). Trimming took 6 bases from V and 8 from J, leaving 11 bases between them. The CDR3 extends over 13 amino acids. CDR3 in DNA: TGCGCCAGCAGCGCCTCTTTAGATTCACCCCTCCACTTT. This encodes CASSASLDSPLHF.

V is TRBV6-5 and J is TRBJ1-4; D uncertain. The V and J ends lost 7 bases and 5 bases respectively, with 11 bases between them. Germline values: CDR1 MNHEY, CDR2 SVGAGI. This CDR3 is built from 13 residues. CDR3 DNA sequence: TGTGCCAGCACCACCGCCGGGAATGAAAAACTGTTTTTT. As protein: CASTTAGNEKLFF.

This chain uses TRBV10-3 with TRBJ1-1, with 7 bases identical to TRBD1. This CDR3 region has 15 residues. Trimming took 2 bases from V and 1 from J; bases not matched to a gene: 4. Looked up from germline, CDR1 is ENHRY and CDR2 is SYGVKD. CDR3 sequence reads: CAISEAGQSNTEAFF. CDR3 nucleotides: TGTGCCATCAGTGAGGCGGGACAGTCGAACACTGAAGCTTTCTTT.

This chain connects TRBV25-1 to TRBJ1-2, with D possibly matching TRBD1 (6 bases). The germline gives CDR1 MGHDK, CDR2 SYGVNS. The ends were cut back, 8 bases at V and 6 bases at J, with 16 bases in the middle. This CDR3 has 13 residues. The CDR3 loop is CASPVGGRNGYTF. CDR3 coding DNA: TGTGCCAGCCCAGTGGGGGGGCGCAATGGCTACACCTTC.

The chain is built from TRBV11-2 and TRBJ1-5; D gene ambiguous. V shed 2 bases and J shed 7 bases, with 9 bases lying between them. CDR1 is SGHAT, CDR2 FQNNGV, per germline. This CDR3 comprises 13 residues. The CDR3 DNA is TGTGCCAGCAGCTTAAATGAGCTACAGCCCCAGCATTTT. It translates to CASSLNELQPQHF.

The V and J genes are TRBV6-5 and TRBJ2-2; D remains unclear. This CDR3 has 11 amino acids. V gave up 7 bases and J gave up 5 bases, with 5 bases separating them. Germline-derived CDR1 and CDR2 are MNHEY and SVGAGI. CDR3 in DNA: TGTGCCAGCACCCTTACCGGGGAGCTGTTTTTT. This codes for CASTLTGELFF.

V and J are TRBV4-1 and TRBJ1-4; TRBD1 aligns across 12 bases. Trimming at V came to 2 bases and at J to 8 bases, leaving 6 bases not matched to a gene. This CDR3 has 16 residues. The V gene's germline CDR1 is MGHRA and CDR2 YSYEKL. This CDR3 is CASSQFTGTGGEKLFF. The CDR3 DNA is TGCGCCAGCAGCCAATTTACCGGGACAGGGGGCGAAAAACTGTTTTTT.